The next 17 T cell receptor beta chains were all read from a single sample in a study of blood T cell repertoires in COVID-19. Data came from immunoSEQ multiplex PCR; TCRdb stores just in-frame clones and leaves some out. The sample contains just under 350,000 clones, 80% to 90% of which appear only once. The sequenced material came from peripheral blood. These receptors originate from a man aged 30-40 years with active or convalescent COVID-19.

The J gene is TRBJ1-2, the V gene TRBV5-5, with D unclear. CDR1 is SGHKS and CDR2 is YYEKEE in the germline V gene (reference sequence). Trimming cost V 3 bases and J 2 bases, with 11 bases left between them. This CDR3 region has 14 residues. The CDR3: CASSSGGSNYGYTF. The CDR3 bases are TGTGCCAGCAGCTCCGGAGGGTCAAACTATGGCTACACCTTC. The full variable domain, completed using reference TRBV5-5 and TRBJ1-2, is DAGVTQSPTHLIKTRGQQVTLRCSPISGHKSVSWYQQVLGQGPQFIFQYYEKEERGRGNFPDRFSARQFPNYSSELNVNALLLGDSALYLCASSSGGSNYGYTFGSGTRLTVV.

This clone was seen a single time. V gene TRBV7-3 combines with J gene TRBJ2-5; 7 bases are shared with TRBD1. Germline V lookup: CDR1 SGHTA, CDR2 FQGTGA. Trimming at V came to 5 bases and at J to 5 bases, leaving 11 bases not matched to a gene. The CDR3 contains 15 residues. CDR3 region: CASSPVTGRVETQYF. CDR3 nucleotide sequence: TGTGCCAGCAGCCCGGTGACAGGGCGGGTGGAGACCCAGTACTTC.

This chain uses TRBV6-2 or TRBV6-3 with TRBJ2-1; 10 bases line up with TRBD2. Trimming took 2 bases from V and 0 from J; bases not matched to a gene: 13. This CDR3 contains 20 residues. Germline V gives CDR1 MNHEY, CDR2 SVGEGT. The CDR3: CASSYQPAGGPALSYNEQFF. The DNA for the CDR3 is TGTGCCAGCAGTTACCAACCAGCGGGGGGGCCTGCCCTCTCCTACAATGAGCAGTTCTTC.

The J gene is TRBJ2-1, the V gene TRBV30; TRBD1 matches at 7 bases. V shed 8 bases, J shed 2 bases, and the junction held 6 bases outside the gene matches. This CDR3 spans 13 amino acids. CDR1 is GTSNPN, CDR2 SVGIG, per germline (reference sequence). The chain's CDR3 is CAKDRVTYNEQFF. In DNA form, the CDR3 reads TGTGCCAAAGACAGGGTAACCTACAATGAGCAGTTCTTC.

The chain links TRBV6-5 to TRBJ1-3, with TRBD1 matching 7 bases. Trimming removed 8 bases from V and 0 bases from J; junction bases left unmatched: 7. CDR3 length equals 15 residues. Looked up from germline, CDR1 is MNHEY and CDR2 is SVGAGI. CDR3 loop: CASRTGHYSGNTIYF. The DNA of the CDR3 is TGTGCCAGCCGGACAGGCCATTACTCTGGAAACACCATATATTTT.

Written as DNA, the CDR3 is TGTGCCAGCAGCTTTCGGACAGACTCTGGAAACACCATATATTTT. It specifies CASSFRTDSGNTIYF. The chain couples TRBV11-3 to TRBJ1-3; the D gene is possibly TRBD1 (6 bases). Germline V gene data show CDR1 as SGHNT and CDR2 as YENEEA. Trimming removed 3 bases from V and 0 bases from J, with 9 bases in between. The CDR3 is 15 residues long. The full variable domain, completed using reference TRBV11-3 and TRBJ1-3, is EAGVVQSPRYKIIEKKQPVAFWCNPISGHNTLYWYLQNLGQGPELLIRYENEEAVDDSQLPKDRFSAERLKGVDSTLKIQPAELGDSAVYLCASSFRTDSGNTIYFGEGSWLTVV.

In DNA form, the CDR3 reads TGTGCCACCAGTGACCCCGGGACAGGGAACAATGAGCAGTTCTTC. Translating it yields CATSDPGTGNNEQFF. V is TRBV24-1 and J is TRBJ2-1; 9 bases align to TRBD1. The germline V gene encodes CDR1 KGHDR and CDR2 SFDVKD. The ends lost 4 bases at V and 5 bases at J; junction bases unmatched: 5. This CDR3 is 15 amino acids long.

The V and J genes are TRBV12-3 or TRBV12-4 and TRBJ2-1; tentative D call: TRBD2 (5 bases). Trimming stripped 0 bases from V and 13 bases from J, with 10 bases between. The CDR3 length is 12 residues. The CDR3 loop is CASSLARASQFF. CDR3 sequence (DNA): TGTGCCAGCAGTTTAGCGAGGGCTAGCCAGTTCTTC.

The J gene is TRBJ2-7, the V gene TRBV5-1, with 8 nucleotides matching TRBD1. With 4 bases clipped from V and 6 bases from J, the junction kept 9 bases outside the gene matches. Germline V gene sequence: CDR1 SGHRS, CDR2 YFSETQ. CDR3 length: 14 amino acids. The CDR3 DNA reads as TGCGCCAGCAGCCCCCAGGGGGCGGAGGGCGAGCAGTACTTC. Translation gives CASSPQGAEGEQYF.

The chain is built from TRBV6-4 and TRBJ2-1; 7 nucleotides align to TRBD1. V was pared by 5 bases and J by 6 bases, with 7 bases of the junction left unmatched. Looked up from germline, CDR1 is MRHNA and CDR2 is SNTAGT. The CDR3 spans 14 residues. The CDR3 nucleotides read TGTGCCAGCAGTCAACAGGGGTGGGCCAATGAGCAGTTCTTC. Translating it yields CASSQQGWANEQFF.

J is TRBJ2-2 and V is TRBV18, with TRBD2 matching 11 bases. Germline-derived CDR1 and CDR2 are KGHSH and LQKENI. J lost 0 bases, V lost 4 bases, and 4 bases had no gene match. The length of the CDR3 is 17 residues. Here the CDR3 DNA reads TGTGCCAGCTCACAGACTAGCGGGATAACGAACACCGGGGAGCTGTTTTTT. This encodes CASSQTSGITNTGELFF.

This sequence joins TRBV4-3 and TRBJ2-7, with 11 bases that match TRBD2. The CDR3 consists of 17 residues. V dropped 2 bases and J dropped 5; count of bases not matched to a gene: 11. Germline loops: CDR1 LGHNA, CDR2 YSLEER. The CDR3 nucleotides are TGCGCCAGCAGCCAAATTGTGACTAGCGGGGCCCCCCACGAGCAGTACTTC. It specifies CASSQIVTSGAPHEQYF.

V gene TRBV18 combines with J gene TRBJ2-1; 7 bases are a match to TRBD2. Trimming cost V 5 bases and J 5 bases; bases outside gene matches: 6. This CDR3 region has 14 residues. Germline CDR1 reads KGHSH; CDR2 reads LQKENI. The CDR3 is CASSLSGVHNEQFF. CDR3 in DNA: TGTGCCAGCTCATTGAGCGGGGTACACAATGAGCAGTTCTTC.

The V and J genes are TRBV30 and TRBJ2-4; D remains unclear. Germline loops: CDR1 GTSNPN, CDR2 SVGIG (reference sequence). V lost 0 bases to trimming and J lost 6 bases, with 12 bases between them. This CDR3 is 14 amino acids long. This CDR3 reads CAWSVLVSGNIQYF. The CDR3 DNA reads as TGTGCCTGGAGTGTACTCGTGAGTGGAAACATTCAGTACTTC.

The gene calls are TRBV7-9 and TRBJ2-1, with 13 positions matching TRBD2. This CDR3 contains 15 residues. Germline V gene lookup returns CDR1 SEHNR and CDR2 FQNEAQ (reference sequence). V dropped 5 bases and J dropped 9; count of bases not matched to a gene: 7. CDR3 coding DNA: TGTGCCAGCAGCATAACTAGCGGGAGGGGGAGTGAGCAGTTCTTC. Its protein product is CASSITSGRGSEQFF.

The chain employs TRBV27 and TRBJ2-3, with D tentatively TRBD2 (5 bases). The CDR3 has 14 amino acids. Germline lookup yields CDR1 MNHEY and CDR2 SMNVEV (reference sequence). V lost 3 bases to trimming and J lost 4 bases, with 11 bases between them. CDR3 region: CASSLGSWADTQYF. The CDR3 DNA sequence: TGTGCCAGCAGTTTGGGGAGTTGGGCAGATACGCAGTATTTT.

The chain is built from TRBV7-2 and TRBJ2-5; the match to TRBD2 covers 10 bases. Trimming took 1 base from V and 9 from J; bases not matched to a gene: 8. This CDR3 comprises 15 residues. CDR1 is SGHTA, CDR2 FQGNSA, per germline. The CDR3 coding sequence is TGTGCCAGCAGCTTAGGGACTAGCGGCTCTAGGGCCCAGTACTTC. This gives the protein CASSLGTSGSRAQYF.